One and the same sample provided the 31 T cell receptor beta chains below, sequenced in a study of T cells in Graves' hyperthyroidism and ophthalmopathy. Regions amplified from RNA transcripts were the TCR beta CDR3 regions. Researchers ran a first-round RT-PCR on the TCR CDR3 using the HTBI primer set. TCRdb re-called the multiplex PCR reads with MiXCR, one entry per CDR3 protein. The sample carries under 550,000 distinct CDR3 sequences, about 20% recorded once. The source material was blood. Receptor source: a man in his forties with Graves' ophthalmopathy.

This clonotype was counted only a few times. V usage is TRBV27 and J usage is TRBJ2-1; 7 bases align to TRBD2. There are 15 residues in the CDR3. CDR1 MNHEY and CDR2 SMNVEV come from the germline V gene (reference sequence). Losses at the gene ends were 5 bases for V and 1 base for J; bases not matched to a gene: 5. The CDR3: CASSPSGVSYNEQFF. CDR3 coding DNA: TGTGCCAGCAGTCCGAGCGGGGTTTCCTACAATGAGCAGTTCTTC.

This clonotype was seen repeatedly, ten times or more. Here the CDR3 DNA reads TGTGCCAGCGCTAGGGGCTATACTTACAATGAGCAGTTCTTC. Translating it yields CASARGYTYNEQFF. The chain is built from TRBV27 and TRBJ2-1; the D gene is possibly TRBD1 (5 bases). The ends were cut back, 8 bases at V and 4 bases at J, with 15 bases in the middle. CDR1 and CDR2 from the germline V gene are MNHEY and SMNVEV (reference sequence). The CDR3 has 14 amino acids.

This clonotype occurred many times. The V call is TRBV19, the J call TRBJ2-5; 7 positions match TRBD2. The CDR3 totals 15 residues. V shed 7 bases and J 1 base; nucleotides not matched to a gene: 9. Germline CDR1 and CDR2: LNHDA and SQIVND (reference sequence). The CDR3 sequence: CASTPGSGPQETQYF. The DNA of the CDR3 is TGTGCCAGTACCCCGGGTAGCGGGCCCCAAGAGACCCAGTACTTC.

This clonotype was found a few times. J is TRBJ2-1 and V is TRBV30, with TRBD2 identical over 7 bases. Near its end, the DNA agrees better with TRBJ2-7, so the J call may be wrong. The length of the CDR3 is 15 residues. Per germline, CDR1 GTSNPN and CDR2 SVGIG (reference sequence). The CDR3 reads CAWRARGGAYNEQYF. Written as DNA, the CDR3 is TGTGCCTGGAGGGCGCGCGGGGGTGCCTACAATGAGCAGTACTTC.

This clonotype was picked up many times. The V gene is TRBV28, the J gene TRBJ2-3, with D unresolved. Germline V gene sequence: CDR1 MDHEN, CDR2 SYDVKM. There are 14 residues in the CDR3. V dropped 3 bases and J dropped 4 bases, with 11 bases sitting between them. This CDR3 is CASSFEKASDTQYF. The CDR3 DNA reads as TGTGCCAGCAGTTTCGAAAAAGCCTCAGATACGCAGTATTTT.

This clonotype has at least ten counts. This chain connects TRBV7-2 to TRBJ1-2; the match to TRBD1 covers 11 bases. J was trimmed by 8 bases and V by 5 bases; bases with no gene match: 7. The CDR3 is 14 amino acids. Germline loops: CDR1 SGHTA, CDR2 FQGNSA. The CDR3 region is CASSPDRGQGGYTF. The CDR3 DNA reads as TGTGCCAGCAGCCCGGACAGGGGGCAAGGCGGCTACACCTTC.

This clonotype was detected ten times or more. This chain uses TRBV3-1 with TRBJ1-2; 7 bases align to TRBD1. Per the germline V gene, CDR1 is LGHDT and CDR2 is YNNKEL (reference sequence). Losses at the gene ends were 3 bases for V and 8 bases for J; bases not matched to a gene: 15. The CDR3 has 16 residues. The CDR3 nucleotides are TGTGCCAGCAGCCATGGGGCCCGCAGGGGGACTTACGGCTACACCTTC. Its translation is CASSHGARRGTYGYTF.

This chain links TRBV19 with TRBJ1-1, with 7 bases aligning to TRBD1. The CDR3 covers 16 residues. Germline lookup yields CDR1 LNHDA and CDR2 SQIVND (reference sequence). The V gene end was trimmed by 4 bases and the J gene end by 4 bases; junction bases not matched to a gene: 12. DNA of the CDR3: TGTGCCAGTAGTACCCAGGGGGGGGGAAGGGGCACTGAAGCTTTCTTT. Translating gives CASSTQGGGRGTEAFF.

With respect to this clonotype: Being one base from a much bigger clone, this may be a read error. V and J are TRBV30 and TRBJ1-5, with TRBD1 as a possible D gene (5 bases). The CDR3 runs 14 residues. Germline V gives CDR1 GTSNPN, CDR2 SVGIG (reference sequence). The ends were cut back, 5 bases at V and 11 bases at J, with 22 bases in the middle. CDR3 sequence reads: CAWDWGDRVLAQHF. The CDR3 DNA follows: TGTGCCTGGGACTGGGGGGACCGAGTCCTTGCCCAGCATTTT.

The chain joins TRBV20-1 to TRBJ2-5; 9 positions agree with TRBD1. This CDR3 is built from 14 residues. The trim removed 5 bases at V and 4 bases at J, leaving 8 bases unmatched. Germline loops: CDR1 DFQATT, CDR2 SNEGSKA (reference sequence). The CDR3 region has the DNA TGCAGTGCTTCACCGGACAGGGGATCAGAGACCCAGTACTTC. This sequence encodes CSASPDRGSETQYF.

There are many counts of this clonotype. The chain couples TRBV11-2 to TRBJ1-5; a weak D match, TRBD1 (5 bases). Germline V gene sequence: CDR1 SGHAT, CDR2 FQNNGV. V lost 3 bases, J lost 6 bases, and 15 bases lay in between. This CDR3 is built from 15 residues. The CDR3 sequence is CASSLGPGGGQPQHF. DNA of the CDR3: TGTGCCAGCAGCTTGGGGCCGGGGGGAGGTCAGCCCCAGCATTTT.

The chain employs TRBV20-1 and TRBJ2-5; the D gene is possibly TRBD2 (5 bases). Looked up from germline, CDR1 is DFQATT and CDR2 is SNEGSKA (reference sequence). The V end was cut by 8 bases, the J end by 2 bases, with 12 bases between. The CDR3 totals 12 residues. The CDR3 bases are TGCAGTAGTGGACTTCATCAAGAGACCCAGTACTTC. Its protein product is CSSGLHQETQYF.

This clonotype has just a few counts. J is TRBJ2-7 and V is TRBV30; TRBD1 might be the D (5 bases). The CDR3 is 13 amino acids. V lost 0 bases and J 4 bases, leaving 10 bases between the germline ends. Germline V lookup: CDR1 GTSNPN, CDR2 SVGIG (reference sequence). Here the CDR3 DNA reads TGTGCCTGGAGTGTTTTAGGGGCGTACGAGCAGTACTTC. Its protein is CAWSVLGAYEQYF.

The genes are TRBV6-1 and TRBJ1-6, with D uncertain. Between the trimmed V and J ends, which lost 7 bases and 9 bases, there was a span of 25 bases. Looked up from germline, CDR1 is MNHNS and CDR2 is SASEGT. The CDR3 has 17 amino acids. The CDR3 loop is CASTKGPEPIESSPLHF. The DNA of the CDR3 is TGTGCCAGCACCAAAGGTCCAGAACCGATTGAGAGTTCACCCCTCCACTTT.

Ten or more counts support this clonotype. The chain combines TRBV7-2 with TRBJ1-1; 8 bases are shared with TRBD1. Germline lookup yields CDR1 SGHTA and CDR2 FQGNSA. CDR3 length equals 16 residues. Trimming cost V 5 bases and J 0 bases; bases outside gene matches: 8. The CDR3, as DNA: TGTGCCAGCAGCCCGAGGACAGGGCGGATGAACACTGAAGCTTTCTTT. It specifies CASSPRTGRMNTEAFF.

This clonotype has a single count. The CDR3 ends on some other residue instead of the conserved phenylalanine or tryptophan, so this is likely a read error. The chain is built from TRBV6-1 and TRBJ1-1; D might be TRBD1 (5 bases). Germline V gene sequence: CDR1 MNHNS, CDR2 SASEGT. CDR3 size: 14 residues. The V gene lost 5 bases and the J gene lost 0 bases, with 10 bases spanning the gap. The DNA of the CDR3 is TGTGCCAGCAGTCGACAGCAACTGAACACTGAAGCTTTCCTT. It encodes CASSRQQLNTEAFL.

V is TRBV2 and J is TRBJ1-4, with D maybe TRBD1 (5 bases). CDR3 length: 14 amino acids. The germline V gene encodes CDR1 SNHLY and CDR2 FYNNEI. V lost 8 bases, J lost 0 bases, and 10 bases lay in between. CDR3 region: CASLSGPTNEKLFF. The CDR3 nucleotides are TGTGCCAGCCTTTCAGGGCCAACTAATGAAAAACTGTTTTTT.

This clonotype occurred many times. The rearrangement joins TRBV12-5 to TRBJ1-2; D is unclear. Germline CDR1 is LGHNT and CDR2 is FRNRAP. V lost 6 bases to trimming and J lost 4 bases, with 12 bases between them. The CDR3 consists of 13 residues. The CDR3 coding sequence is TGTGCTAGTGGACTGGCCCGAATCTATGGCTACACCTTC. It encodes CASGLARIYGYTF.

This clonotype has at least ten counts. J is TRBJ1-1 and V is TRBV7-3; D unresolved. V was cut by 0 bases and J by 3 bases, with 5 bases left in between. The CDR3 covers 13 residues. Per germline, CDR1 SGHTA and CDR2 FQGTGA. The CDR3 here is CASSLTPYTEAFF. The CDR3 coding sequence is TGTGCCAGCAGCTTAACCCCCTACACTGAAGCTTTCTTT. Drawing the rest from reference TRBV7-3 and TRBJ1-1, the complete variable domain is GAGVSQTPSNKVTEKGKYVELRCDPISGHTALYWYRQSLGQGPEFLIYFQGTGAADDSGLPNDRFFAVRPEGSVSTLKIQRTERGDSAVYLCASSLTPYTEAFFGQGTRLTVV.

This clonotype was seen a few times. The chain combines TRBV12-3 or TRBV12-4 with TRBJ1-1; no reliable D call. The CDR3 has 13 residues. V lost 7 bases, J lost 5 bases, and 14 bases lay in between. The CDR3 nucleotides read TGTGCCAGCACCCCTCAGCGAGGAACTGAAGCTTTCTTT. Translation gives CASTPQRGTEAFF.

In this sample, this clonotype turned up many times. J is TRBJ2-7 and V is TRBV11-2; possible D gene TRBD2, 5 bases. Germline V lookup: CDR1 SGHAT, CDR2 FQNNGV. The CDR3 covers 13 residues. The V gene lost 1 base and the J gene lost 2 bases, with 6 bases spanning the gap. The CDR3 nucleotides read TGTGCCAGCAGCTTAGCGGGGACCTACGAGCAGTACTTC. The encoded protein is CASSLAGTYEQYF. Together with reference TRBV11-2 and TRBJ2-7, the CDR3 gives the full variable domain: EAGVAQSPRYKIIEKRQSVAFWCNPISGHATLYWYQQILGQGPKLLIQFQNNGVVDDSQLPKDRFSAERLKGVDSTLKIQPAKLEDSAVYLCASSLAGTYEQYFGPGTRLTVT.

CDR3 bases: TGTGCCAGCAGTTTCTCCGGGAGCACTGAAGCTTTCTTT. Its translation: CASSFSGSTEAFF. V and J are TRBV6-9 and TRBJ1-1; D uncertain. CDR1 MNHGY and CDR2 SVAAGI come from the germline V gene. The CDR3 loop spans 13 amino acids. Trimming left V 4 bases short and J 4 bases short, with 10 bases between.

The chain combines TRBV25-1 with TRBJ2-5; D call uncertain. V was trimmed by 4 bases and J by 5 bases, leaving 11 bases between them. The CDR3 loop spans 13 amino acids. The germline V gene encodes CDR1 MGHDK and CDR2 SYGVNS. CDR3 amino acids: CASSAGLEETQYF. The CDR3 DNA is TGTGCCAGCAGTGCGGGCCTTGAGGAGACCCAGTACTTC.

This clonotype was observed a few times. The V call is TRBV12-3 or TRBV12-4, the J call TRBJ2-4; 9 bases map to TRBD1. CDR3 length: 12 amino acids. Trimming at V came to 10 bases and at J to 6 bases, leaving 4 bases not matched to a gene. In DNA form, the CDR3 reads TGTGCCACCGGACAGGGGATAAACATTCAGTACTTC. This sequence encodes CATGQGINIQYF.

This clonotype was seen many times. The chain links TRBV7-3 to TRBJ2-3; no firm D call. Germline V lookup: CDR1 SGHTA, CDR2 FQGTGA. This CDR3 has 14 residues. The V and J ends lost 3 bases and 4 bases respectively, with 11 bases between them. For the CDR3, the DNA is TGTGCCAGCAGCTTGGGTCTAGAGGCAGATACGCAGTATTTT. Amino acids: CASSLGLEADTQYF.

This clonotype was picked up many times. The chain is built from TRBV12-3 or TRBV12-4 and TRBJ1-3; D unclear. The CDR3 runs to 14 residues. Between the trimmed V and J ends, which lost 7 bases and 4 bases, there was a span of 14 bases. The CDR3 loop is CASTMRVSGNTIYF. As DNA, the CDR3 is TGTGCCAGCACCATGAGGGTTTCCGGAAACACCATATATTTT.

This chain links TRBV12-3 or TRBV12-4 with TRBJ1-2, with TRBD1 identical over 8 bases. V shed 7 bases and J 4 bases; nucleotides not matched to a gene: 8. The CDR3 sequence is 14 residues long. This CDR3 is CASTLAGTGYGYTF. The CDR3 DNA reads TGTGCCAGCACATTAGCCGGGACAGGCTATGGCTACACCTTC.

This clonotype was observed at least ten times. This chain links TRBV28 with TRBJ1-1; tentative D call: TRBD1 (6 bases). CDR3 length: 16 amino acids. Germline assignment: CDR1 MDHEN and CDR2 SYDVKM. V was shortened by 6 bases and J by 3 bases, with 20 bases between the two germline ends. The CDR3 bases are TGTGCCAGCAGCCTTACCCCGATGAAGGGGGACACTGAAGCTTTCTTT. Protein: CASSLTPMKGDTEAFF.

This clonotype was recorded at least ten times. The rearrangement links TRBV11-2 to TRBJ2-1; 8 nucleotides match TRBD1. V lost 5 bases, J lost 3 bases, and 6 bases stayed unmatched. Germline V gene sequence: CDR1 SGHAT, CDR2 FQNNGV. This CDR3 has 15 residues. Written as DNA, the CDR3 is TGTGCCAGCAGCCTCACAGGGGGTCTCTACAATGAGCAGTTCTTC. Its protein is CASSLTGGLYNEQFF.

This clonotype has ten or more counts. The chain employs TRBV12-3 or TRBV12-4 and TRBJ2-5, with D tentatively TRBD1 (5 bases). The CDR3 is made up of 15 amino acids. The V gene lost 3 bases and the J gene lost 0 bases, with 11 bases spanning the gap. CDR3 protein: CASSFLSGNQETQYF. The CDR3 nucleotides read TGTGCCAGCAGTTTTCTCTCAGGGAACCAAGAGACCCAGTACTTC.

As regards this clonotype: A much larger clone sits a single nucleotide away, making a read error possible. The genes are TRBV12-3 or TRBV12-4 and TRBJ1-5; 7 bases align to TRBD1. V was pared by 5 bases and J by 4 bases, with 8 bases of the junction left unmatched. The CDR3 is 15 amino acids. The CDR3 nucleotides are TGTGCCAGCAGTACAAGGACAGGATGGAATCAGCCCCAGCATTTT. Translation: CASSTRTGWNQPQHF.